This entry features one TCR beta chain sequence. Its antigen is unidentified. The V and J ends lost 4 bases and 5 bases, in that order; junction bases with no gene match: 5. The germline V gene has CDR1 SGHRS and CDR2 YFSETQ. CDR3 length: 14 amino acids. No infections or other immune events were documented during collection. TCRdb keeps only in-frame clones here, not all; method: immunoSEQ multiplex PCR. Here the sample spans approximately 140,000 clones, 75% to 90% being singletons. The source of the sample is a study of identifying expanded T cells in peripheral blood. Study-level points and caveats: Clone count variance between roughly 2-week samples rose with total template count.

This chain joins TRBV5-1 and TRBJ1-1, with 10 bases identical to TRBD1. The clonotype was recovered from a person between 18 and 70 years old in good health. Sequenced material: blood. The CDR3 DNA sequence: TGCGCCAGCAGCAGGGGACAGGGGCGAACTGAAGCTTTCTTT. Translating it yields CASSRGQGRTEAFF.